The source of this TCR beta chain is a study of blood T cells in healthy people across ages. This clonotype was observed a few times. Its antigen is not known. Study results and caveats: The percentage of naive T cells correlated strongly with TCR beta diversity. In the absence of known donor CMV status, changes in expanded clonotypes were possibly confounded.

CDR3 length equals 14 residues. Germline loops: CDR1 DFQATT, CDR2 SNEGSKA (reference sequence). Trimming shortened V by 4 bases and J by 5 bases, and 17 bases separated the two germline ends. Sample-barcoded 5' priming and a J-beta primer mix drove a second PCR of about 7 to 12 cycles. Using its own MiXCR run on the 5' RACE reads, TCRdb lists one record per CDR3 protein. The sample lists 790,000 or so distinct CDR3 sequences; around 45% were seen once. This receptor was identified in a man older than 75 in good health. The sequenced sample consisted of blood. This rearrangement joins TRBV20-1 to TRBJ2-5; D is perhaps TRBD2 (6 bases). This chain's CDR3 is CSAKTTRVAETQYF. Here the CDR3 DNA reads TGCAGTGCTAAAACGACTAGGGTTGCGGAGACCCAGTACTTC.